This T cell receptor (beta chain) was retrieved from a study of blood T cells in healthy people across ages. Study findings and constraints: Donor CMV infection status was unknown, possibly confounding age-related changes in expanded clonotypes. PBMC samples, being unsorted, prevented any conclusive comparison of naive and antigen-experienced cells.

Together with a sample-barcoded 5' primer, a J-beta primer mix was included in a second PCR lasting 7 to 11 cycles. TCRdb passed the 5' RACE reads through MiXCR, listing each CDR3 protein once. This sample has roughly 1.9 million distinct CDR3 sequences, with about 39% found just once. As regards this clonotype: Its antigen is not identified.

Donors were systemically healthy Caucasian individuals from Russia aged about 6 to 100 years. Every donor gave 8 to 10 milliliters of peripheral blood. The sequence derives from a human donor in good health. Sequencing was carried out using blood.

CDR3 nucleotide sequence: TGTGCCAGCAGCCCAGACAGGGCGAGGAATGAGCAGTTCTTC. Translating it yields CASSPDRARNEQFF. The J gene is TRBJ2-1, the V gene TRBV7-8; 7 bases fit TRBD1. Germline-derived CDR1 and CDR2 are SGHVS and FQNEAQ. The J segment lost 7 bases and the V segment lost 5 bases, leaving 8 bases of the junction unmatched. The CDR3 sequence is 14 residues long.